Below are 14 T cell receptor beta chains sequenced from a single sample in a study of blood T cell repertoires in COVID-19. Clones were read by immunoSEQ multiplex PCR, and TCRdb kept only the in-frame ones, dropping some. The data hold 310,000 or so clones, with roughly 86% observed a single time. Sequencing was done on a sample of PBMCs or T cells enriched from blood (not recorded which). These receptors all come from a woman younger than 30 who had recovered from COVID-19.

V is TRBV4-3 and J is TRBJ2-1; 10 nucleotides align to TRBD2. Trimming cost V 3 bases and J 5 bases; bases outside gene matches: 13. There are 18 residues in the CDR3. Germline-derived CDR1 and CDR2 are LGHNA and YSLEER. The CDR3 coding sequence is TGCGCCAGCAGCCACTGTAGCGGGGGGTCCAAGGCGAACAATGAGCAGTTCTTC. It codes for CASSHCSGGSKANNEQFF.

The V gene is TRBV5-5, the J gene TRBJ2-7; D might be TRBD2 (6 bases). CDR1 and CDR2 from the germline V gene are SGHKS and YYEKEE (reference sequence). The length of the CDR3 is 15 residues. Trimming removed 4 bases at V and 3 bases at J, with 17 bases between. CDR3 bases: TGTGCCAGCAGCCCGATCCTAGCGACACTCTACGAGCAGTACTTC. Protein product: CASSPILATLYEQYF.

This clone has a handful of counts. V gene TRBV13 combines with J gene TRBJ2-3, with a weak D call TRBD2 (5 bases). Trimming took 5 bases from V and 2 from J, leaving 11 bases between them. CDR1 and CDR2 from the germline V gene are PRHDT and FYEKMQ (reference sequence). The CDR3 has 14 amino acids. CDR3 bases: TGTGCCAGCAGCAAAGCCGGGGTCACAGATACGCAGTATTTT. Translated: CASSKAGVTDTQYF.

The V gene is TRBV18, the J gene TRBJ2-2; 8 bases are a match to TRBD1. V lost 6 bases, J lost 1 base, and 7 bases stayed unmatched. The germline V gene has CDR1 KGHSH and CDR2 LQKENI. The CDR3 has 16 residues. The CDR3 coding sequence is TGTGCCAGCTCTCCTAGGACAGGGTTGAACACCGGGGAGCTGTTTTTT. This encodes CASSPRTGLNTGELFF. Combining the CDR3 with reference TRBV18 and TRBJ2-2 gives the whole variable domain NAGVMQNPRHLVRRRGQEARLRCSPMKGHSHVYWYRQLPEEGLKFMVYLQKENIIDESGMPKERFSAEFPKEGPSILRIQQVVRGDSAAYFCASSPRTGLNTGELFFGEGSRLTVL.

This clone was counted a single time. V is TRBV5-4 and J is TRBJ1-2; weak D call: TRBD1 (5 bases). CDR3 length equals 16 residues. Germline-derived CDR1 and CDR2 are SGHNT and YYREEE (reference sequence). V gave up 0 bases and J gave up 4 bases, with 16 bases separating them. This CDR3 reads CASSLAGVHGSYGYTF. Written as DNA, the CDR3 is TGTGCCAGCAGCTTGGCGGGGGTTCATGGGAGCTATGGCTACACCTTC.

A few counts support this clone. The chain is built from TRBV5-1 and TRBJ1-5, with D uncertain. The CDR3 consists of 14 residues. In germline, CDR1 is SGHRS, CDR2 YFSETQ. V was clipped by 0 bases and J by 1 base, with 5 bases between them. CDR3 DNA sequence: TGCGCCAGCAGCTTGGGGGCCAGCAATCAGCCCCAGCATTTT. Protein product: CASSLGASNQPQHF.

A few counts support this clone. This chain joins TRBV7-9 and TRBJ1-1, with 8 bases lining up with TRBD1. This CDR3 is 17 amino acids long. Germline CDR1 and CDR2: SEHNR and FQNEAQ (reference sequence). Trimming at V came to 4 bases and at J to 1 base, leaving 11 bases not matched to a gene. The CDR3 loop is CASSSDRDSSGNTEAFF. The DNA of the CDR3 is TGTGCCAGCAGCTCGGACAGGGACAGTAGTGGGAACACTGAAGCTTTCTTT. The whole variable domain, remainder taken from reference TRBV7-9 and TRBJ1-1, is DTGVSQNPRHKITKRGQNVTFRCDPISEHNRLYWYRQTLGQGPEFLTYFQNEAQLEKSRLLSDRFSAERPKGSFSTLEIQRTEQGDSAMYLCASSSDRDSSGNTEAFFGQGTRLTVV.

The rearrangement uses TRBV5-8 and TRBJ1-2; weak D call: TRBD1 (6 bases). Trimming pared 0 bases from V and 2 bases from J, leaving 11 bases between. CDR1 SGHTS and CDR2 YDEGEE come from the germline V gene. The CDR3 loop spans 15 amino acids. The CDR3 spells CASSLAPGGNYGYTF. The DNA of the CDR3 is TGTGCCAGCAGCTTGGCCCCGGGGGGCAACTATGGCTACACCTTC.

The rearrangement joins TRBV19 to TRBJ1-1, with a tentative D call TRBD1 (6 bases). CDR1 and CDR2 (germline): LNHDA, SQIVND (reference sequence). The CDR3 length is 16 residues. Trimming pared 7 bases from V and 6 bases from J, leaving 24 bases between. CDR3 amino acids: CASTQQGNRPEAEAFF. The CDR3 DNA sequence: TGTGCCAGTACCCAGCAGGGGAACAGGCCCGAAGCTGAAGCTTTCTTT.

The chain carries TRBV15 and TRBJ1-2; 9 bases map to TRBD1. Germline values: CDR1 LNHNV, CDR2 YYDKDF (reference sequence). The CDR3 length is 14 residues. V shed 3 bases and J 4 bases; nucleotides not matched to a gene: 3. The CDR3: CATSRGGQGYGYTF. The CDR3 DNA is TGTGCCACCAGCAGGGGGGGACAGGGCTATGGCTACACCTTC.

Here the CDR3 reads CASAFDRGGYEQYF. The DNA for the CDR3 is TGTGCCAGCGCCTTTGACAGGGGAGGGTACGAGCAGTACTTC. The chain carries TRBV28 and TRBJ2-7; D might be TRBD1 (8 bases). The CDR3 extends over 14 amino acids. Trimming pared 8 bases from V and 4 bases from J, leaving 18 bases between. The germline gives CDR1 MDHEN, CDR2 SYDVKM.

The count of this clone is one. The V gene is TRBV5-4, the J gene TRBJ1-3; 7 bases are shared with TRBD1. After removal of 4 bases from V and 7 bases from J, the junction contained 11 bases not matched to a gene. The CDR3 runs to 15 residues. Germline loops: CDR1 SGHNT, CDR2 YYREEE (reference sequence). This CDR3 reads CASSKKRDSMNTIYF. CDR3 nucleotide sequence: TGTGCCAGCAGCAAAAAGAGGGACAGCATGAACACCATATATTTT.

In its sample, this clone was seen once. The chain combines TRBV6-5 with TRBJ2-7; 7 positions agree with TRBD1. Germline V gives CDR1 MNHEY, CDR2 SVGAGI. The CDR3 runs 14 residues. J gave up 4 bases and V 2 bases, and 5 bases lay outside the gene matches. This chain's CDR3 is CASSYGDRAYEQYF. CDR3 DNA sequence: TGTGCCAGCAGTTACGGTGACAGGGCTTACGAGCAGTACTTC.

J is TRBJ2-7 and V is TRBV2; 7 bases match TRBD1. Germline CDR1 SNHLY, CDR2 FYNNEI. After removal of 4 bases from V and 4 bases from J, the junction contained 4 bases not matched to a gene. The CDR3 spans 13 residues. The CDR3 coding sequence is TGTGCCAGCAGTGGCAGCAGGGGGTACGAGCAGTACTTC. It is translated as CASSGSRGYEQYF.